The entry below gives a single T cell receptor beta chain sequence along with its context. Its antigen is unknown. V lost 0 bases, J lost 8 bases, and 10 bases stayed unmatched. This CDR3 has 15 amino acids. Germline V gene sequence: CDR1 SGHRS, CDR2 YFSETQ. The data were obtained in a study of cytomegalovirus exposure and HLA in healthy donors. Overall study context: Genotyping showed 70% to 90% of over 350 donors falling in the Caucasian-associated ancestry cluster.

The PCR had 60 Vbeta and 13 Jbeta primers. This table comes from immunoSEQ multiplex PCR, and its TCRdb copy is limited to in-frame clones, with some not included. The sample shows some 160,000 clones, approximately 80% of them seen only once. Study findings and constraints: A later analysis reportedly found that, within productive TCRs, an Asian-associated ancestry cluster had fewer N-insertions than the mean observed across the roughly 630 donors. The study found most TCR sequences rare, yet found some public TCRs in many donors.

In nominal health when sampled, donors likely had unrecorded immune exposures nonetheless. This sequence originates from a woman aged 30 to 39 in good health and CMV-seronegative. The material sequenced was PBMCs. This rearrangement joins TRBV5-1 to TRBJ1-1, with 7 positions matching TRBD1. In DNA, the CDR3 is TGCGCCAGCAGCTTGGTCCTTGCACAGGGGCTAGAAGCTTTCTTT. It yields the protein CASSLVLAQGLEAFF.